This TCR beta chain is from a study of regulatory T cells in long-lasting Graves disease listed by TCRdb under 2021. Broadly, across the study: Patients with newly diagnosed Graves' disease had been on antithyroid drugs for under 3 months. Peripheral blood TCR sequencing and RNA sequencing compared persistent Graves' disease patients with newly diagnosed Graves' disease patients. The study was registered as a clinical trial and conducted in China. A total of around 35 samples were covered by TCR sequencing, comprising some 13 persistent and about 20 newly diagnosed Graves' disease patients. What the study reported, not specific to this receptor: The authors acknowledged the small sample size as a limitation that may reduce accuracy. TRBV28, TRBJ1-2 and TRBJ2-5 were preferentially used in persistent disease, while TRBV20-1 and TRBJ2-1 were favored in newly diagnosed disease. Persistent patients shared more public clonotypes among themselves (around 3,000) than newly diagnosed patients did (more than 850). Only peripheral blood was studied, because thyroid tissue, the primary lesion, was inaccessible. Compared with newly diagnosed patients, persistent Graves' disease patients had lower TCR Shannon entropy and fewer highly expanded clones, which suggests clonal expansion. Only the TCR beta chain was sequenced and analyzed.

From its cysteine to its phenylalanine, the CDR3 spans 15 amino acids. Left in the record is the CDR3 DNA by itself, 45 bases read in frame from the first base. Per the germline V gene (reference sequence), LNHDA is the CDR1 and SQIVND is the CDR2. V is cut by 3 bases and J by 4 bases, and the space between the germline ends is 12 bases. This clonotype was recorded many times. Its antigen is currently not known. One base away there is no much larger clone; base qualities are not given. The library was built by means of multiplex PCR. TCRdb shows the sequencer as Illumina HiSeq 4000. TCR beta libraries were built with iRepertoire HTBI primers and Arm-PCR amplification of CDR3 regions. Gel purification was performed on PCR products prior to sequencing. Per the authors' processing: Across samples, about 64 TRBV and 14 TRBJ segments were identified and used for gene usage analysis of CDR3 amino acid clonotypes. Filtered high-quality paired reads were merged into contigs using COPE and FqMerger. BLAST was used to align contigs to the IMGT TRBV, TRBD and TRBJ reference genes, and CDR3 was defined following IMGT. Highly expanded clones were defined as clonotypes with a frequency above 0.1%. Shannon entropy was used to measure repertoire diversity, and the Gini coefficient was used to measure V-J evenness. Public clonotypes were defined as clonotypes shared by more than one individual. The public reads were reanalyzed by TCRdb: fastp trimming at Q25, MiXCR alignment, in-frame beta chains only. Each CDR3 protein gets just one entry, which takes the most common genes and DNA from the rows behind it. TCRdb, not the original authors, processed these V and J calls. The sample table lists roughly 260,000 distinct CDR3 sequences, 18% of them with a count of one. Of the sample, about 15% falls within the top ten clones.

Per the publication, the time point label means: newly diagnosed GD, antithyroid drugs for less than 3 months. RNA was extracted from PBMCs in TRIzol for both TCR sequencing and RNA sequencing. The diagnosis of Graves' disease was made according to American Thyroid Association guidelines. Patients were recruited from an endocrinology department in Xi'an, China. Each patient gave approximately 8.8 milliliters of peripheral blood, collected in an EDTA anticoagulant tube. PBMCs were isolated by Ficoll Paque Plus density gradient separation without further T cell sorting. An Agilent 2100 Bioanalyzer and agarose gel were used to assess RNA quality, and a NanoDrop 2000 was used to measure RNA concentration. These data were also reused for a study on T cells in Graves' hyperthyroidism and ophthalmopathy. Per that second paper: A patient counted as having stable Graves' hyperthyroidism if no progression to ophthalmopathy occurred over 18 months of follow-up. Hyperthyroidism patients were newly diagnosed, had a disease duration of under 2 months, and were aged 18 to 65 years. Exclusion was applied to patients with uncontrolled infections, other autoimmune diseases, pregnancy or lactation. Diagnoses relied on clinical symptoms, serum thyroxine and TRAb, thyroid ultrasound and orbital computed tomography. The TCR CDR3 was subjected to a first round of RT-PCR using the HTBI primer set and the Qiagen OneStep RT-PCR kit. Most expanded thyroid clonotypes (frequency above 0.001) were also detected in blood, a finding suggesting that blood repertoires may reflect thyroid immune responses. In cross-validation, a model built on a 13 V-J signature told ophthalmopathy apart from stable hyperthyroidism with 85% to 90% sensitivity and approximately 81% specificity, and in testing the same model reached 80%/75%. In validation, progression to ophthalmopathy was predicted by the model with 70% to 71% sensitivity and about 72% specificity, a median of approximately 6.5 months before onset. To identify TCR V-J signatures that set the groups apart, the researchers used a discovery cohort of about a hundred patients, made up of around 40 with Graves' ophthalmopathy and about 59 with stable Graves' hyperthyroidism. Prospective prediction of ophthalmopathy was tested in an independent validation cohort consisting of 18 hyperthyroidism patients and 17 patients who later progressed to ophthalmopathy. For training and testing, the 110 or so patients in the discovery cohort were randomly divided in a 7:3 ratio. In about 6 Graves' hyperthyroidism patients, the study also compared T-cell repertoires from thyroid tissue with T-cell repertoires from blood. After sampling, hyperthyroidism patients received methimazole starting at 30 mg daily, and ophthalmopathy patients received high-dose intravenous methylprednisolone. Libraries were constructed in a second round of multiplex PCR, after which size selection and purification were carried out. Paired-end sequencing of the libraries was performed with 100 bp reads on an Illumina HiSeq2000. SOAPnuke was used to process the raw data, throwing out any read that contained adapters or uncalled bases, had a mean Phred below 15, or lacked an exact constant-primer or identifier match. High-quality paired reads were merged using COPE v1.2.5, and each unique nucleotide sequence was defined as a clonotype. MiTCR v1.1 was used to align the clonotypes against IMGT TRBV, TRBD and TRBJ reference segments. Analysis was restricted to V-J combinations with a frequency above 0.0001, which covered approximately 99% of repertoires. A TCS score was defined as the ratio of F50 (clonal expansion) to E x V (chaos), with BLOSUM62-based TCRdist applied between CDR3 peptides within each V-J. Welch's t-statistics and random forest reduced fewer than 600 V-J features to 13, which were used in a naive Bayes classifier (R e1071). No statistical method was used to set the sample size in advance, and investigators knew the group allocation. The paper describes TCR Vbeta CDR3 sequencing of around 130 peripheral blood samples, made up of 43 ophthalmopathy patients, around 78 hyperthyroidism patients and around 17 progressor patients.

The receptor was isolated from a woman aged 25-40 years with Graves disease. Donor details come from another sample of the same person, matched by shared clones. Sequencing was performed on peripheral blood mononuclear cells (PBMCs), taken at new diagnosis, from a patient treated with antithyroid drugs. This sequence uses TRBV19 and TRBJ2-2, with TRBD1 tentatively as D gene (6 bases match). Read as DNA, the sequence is TGTGCCAGTAGTATCGGTGGACAGTCCACCGGGGAGCTGTTTTTT. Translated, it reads CASSIGGQSTGELFF.